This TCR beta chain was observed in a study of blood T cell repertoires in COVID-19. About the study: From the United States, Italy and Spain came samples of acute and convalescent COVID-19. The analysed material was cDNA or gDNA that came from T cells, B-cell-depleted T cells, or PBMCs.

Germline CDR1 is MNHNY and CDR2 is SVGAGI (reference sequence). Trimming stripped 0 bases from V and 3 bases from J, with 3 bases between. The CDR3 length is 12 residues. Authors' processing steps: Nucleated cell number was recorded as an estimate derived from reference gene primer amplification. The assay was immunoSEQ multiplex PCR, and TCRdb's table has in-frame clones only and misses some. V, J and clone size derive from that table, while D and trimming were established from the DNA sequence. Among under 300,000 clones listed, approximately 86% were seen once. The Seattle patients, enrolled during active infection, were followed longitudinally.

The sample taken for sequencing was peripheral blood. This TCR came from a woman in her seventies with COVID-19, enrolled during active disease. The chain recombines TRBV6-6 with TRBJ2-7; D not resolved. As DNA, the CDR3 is TGTGCCAGCAGTTACTCCGTCTACGAGCAGTACTTC. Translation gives CASSYSVYEQYF.